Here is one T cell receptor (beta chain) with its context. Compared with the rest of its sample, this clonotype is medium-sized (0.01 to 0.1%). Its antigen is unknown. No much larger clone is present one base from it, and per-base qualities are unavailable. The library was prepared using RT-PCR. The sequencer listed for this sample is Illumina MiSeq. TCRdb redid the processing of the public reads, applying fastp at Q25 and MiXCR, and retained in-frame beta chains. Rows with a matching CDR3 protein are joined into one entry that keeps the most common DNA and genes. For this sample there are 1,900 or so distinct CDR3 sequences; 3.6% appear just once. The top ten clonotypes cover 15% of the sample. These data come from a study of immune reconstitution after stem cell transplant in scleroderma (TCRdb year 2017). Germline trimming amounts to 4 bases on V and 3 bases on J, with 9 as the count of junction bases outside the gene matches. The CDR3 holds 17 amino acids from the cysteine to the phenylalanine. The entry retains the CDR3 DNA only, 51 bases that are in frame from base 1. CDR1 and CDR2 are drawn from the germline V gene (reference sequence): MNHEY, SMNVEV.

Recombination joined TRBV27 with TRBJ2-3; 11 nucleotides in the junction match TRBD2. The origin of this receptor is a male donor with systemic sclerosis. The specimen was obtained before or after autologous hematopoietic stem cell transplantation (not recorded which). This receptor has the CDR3 CASSSGLTSGKTDTQYF. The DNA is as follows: TGTGCCAGCAGTTCGGGTCTGACTAGCGGGAAAACAGATACGCAGTATTTT.